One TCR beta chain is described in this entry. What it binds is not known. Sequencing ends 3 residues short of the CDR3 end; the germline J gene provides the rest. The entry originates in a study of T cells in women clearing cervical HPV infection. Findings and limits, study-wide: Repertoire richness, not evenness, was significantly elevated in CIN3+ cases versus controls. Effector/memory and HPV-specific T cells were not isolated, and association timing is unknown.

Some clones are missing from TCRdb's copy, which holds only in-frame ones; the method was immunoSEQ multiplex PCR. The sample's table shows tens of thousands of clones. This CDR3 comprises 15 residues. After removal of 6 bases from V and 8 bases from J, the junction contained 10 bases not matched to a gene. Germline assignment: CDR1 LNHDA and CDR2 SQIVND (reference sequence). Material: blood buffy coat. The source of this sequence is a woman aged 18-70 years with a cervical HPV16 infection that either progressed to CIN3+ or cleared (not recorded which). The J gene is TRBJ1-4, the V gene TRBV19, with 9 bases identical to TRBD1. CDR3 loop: CASSEPGQGREKLFF. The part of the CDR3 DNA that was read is TGTGCCAGTAGCGAACCGGGACAGGGAAGAGAAAAA.